The next 25 T cell receptor beta chains were all read from a single sample in a study of blood T cell repertoires in COVID-19. The assay was immunoSEQ multiplex PCR, and TCRdb's table has in-frame clones only and misses some. The profile shows 250,000 to 300,000 clones, 87% of them singletons. Sequenced material: peripheral blood. The source of these receptors is a woman aged 45-60 years who had recovered from COVID-19.

This clone was detected only a few times. The chain is built from TRBV7-6 and TRBJ2-7, with 8 nucleotides matching TRBD1. The CDR3 spans 14 residues. Germline loops: CDR1 SGHVS, CDR2 FNYEAQ. The J segment lost 2 bases and the V segment lost 1 base, leaving 1 base of the junction unmatched. CDR3 protein: CASSLDRGAYEQYF. CDR3 nucleotides: TGTGCCAGCAGCTTAGACAGGGGGGCCTACGAGCAGTACTTC. The whole variable domain, filled in from reference TRBV7-6 and TRBJ2-7, reads GAGVSQSPRYKVTKRGQDVALRCDPISGHVSLYWYRQALGQGPEFLTYFNYEAQQDKSGLPNDRFSAERPEGSISTLTIQRTEQRDSAMYRCASSLDRGAYEQYFGPGTRLTVT.

V is TRBV28 and J is TRBJ2-3, with D perhaps TRBD1 (5 bases). CDR1 MDHEN and CDR2 SYDVKM come from the germline V gene. Trimming took off 8 bases at V and 3 bases at J, with 18 bases between the two ends. The CDR3 is 15 amino acids. CDR3 coding DNA: TGTGCCAGCTGCCGCGGAAGGGGCCGGACAGATACGCAGTATTTT. The encoded protein is CASCRGRGRTDTQYF.

The CDR3, as DNA: TGTGCCAGCAGTCACAGGGGAACTGAAGCTTTCTTT. Amino acid sequence: CASSHRGTEAFF. The chain employs TRBV27 and TRBJ1-1; 7 nucleotides match TRBD1. CDR3 length: 12 residues. Trimming removed 5 bases from V and 5 bases from J; junction bases left unmatched: 2. Germline V gene sequence: CDR1 MNHEY, CDR2 SMNVEV (reference sequence).

This clone was seen a handful of times. The rearrangement links TRBV12-5 to TRBJ2-6; D possibly corresponds to TRBD1 (7 bases). The CDR3 consists of 20 residues. The germline V gene encodes CDR1 LGHNT and CDR2 FRNRAP. V was shortened by 5 bases and J by 0 bases, with 23 bases between the two germline ends. This chain's CDR3 is CASGVGLRDSENSGANVLTF. CDR3 bases: TGTGCTAGTGGTGTAGGACTAAGGGACAGCGAAAACTCTGGGGCCAACGTCCTGACTTTC.

The chain is built from TRBV5-8 and TRBJ2-1; D possibly corresponds to TRBD2 (6 bases). With 4 bases removed from V and 7 bases from J, the gap between germline ends came to 18 bases. The CDR3 covers 15 residues. The germline V gene has CDR1 SGHTS and CDR2 YDEGEE. CDR3 nucleotides: TGTGCCAGCAGCAATGGACTAAGAGCAACTAATGAGCAGTTCTTC. This codes for CASSNGLRATNEQFF.

CDR3 bases: TGTGCCAGCAGCTATGGACAGGGGGCTAACTATGGCTACACCTTC. As protein: CASSYGQGANYGYTF. This chain links TRBV7-8 with TRBJ1-2, with TRBD1 identical over 10 bases. The V gene end was trimmed by 4 bases and the J gene end by 0 bases; junction bases not matched to a gene: 2. Germline V CDR1 and CDR2: SGHVS, FQNEAQ. The CDR3 contains 15 residues.

This chain joins TRBV13 and TRBJ2-3; 7 bases are a match to TRBD2. Losses at the gene ends were 5 bases for V and 10 bases for J; bases not matched to a gene: 6. CDR1 PRHDT and CDR2 FYEKMQ come from the germline V gene (reference sequence). The CDR3 covers 12 residues. The CDR3 loop reads CASSRERDPQYF. In DNA, the CDR3 is TGTGCCAGCAGCCGGGAGCGGGACCCGCAGTATTTT.

The J gene is TRBJ1-5, the V gene TRBV7-2, with D tentatively TRBD1 (6 bases). Trimming stripped 4 bases from V and 0 bases from J, with 10 bases between. The CDR3 has 15 residues. Per germline, CDR1 SGHTA and CDR2 FQGNSA. The DNA of the CDR3 is TGTGCCAGCAGCTCCACAGGGATTAGCAATCAGCCCCAGCATTTT. This codes for CASSSTGISNQPQHF.

J is TRBJ1-1 and V is TRBV9; 10 nucleotides match TRBD1. Germline trimming cut 4 bases from V and 7 bases from J; bases unmatched to any gene: 7. The CDR3 runs 14 residues. Germline-derived CDR1 and CDR2 are SGDLS and YYNGEE. The CDR3 DNA follows: TGTGCCAGCAGCACCGGGACAGGGGATCGTGAAGCTTTCTTT. Protein product: CASSTGTGDREAFF.

The V and J genes are TRBV19 and TRBJ1-1, with unresolved D. With 3 bases removed from V and 1 base from J, the gap between germline ends came to 6 bases. Germline-derived CDR1 and CDR2 are LNHDA and SQIVND (reference sequence). This CDR3 region has 13 residues. CDR3 sequence (DNA): TGTGCCAGTAGTATTACAGCGAACACTGAAGCTTTCTTT. Translation: CASSITANTEAFF.

J is TRBJ2-1 and V is TRBV9; 16 nucleotides line up with TRBD2. Germline loops: CDR1 SGDLS, CDR2 YYNGEE. After removal of 3 bases from V and 9 bases from J, the junction contained 15 bases not matched to a gene. The CDR3 covers 19 residues. The CDR3 nucleotides are TGTGCCAGCAGCGGACACGGGACTAGCGGGGGGGCGAGGCGTTTTGAGCAGTTCTTC. Its translation: CASSGHGTSGGARRFEQFF. Full variable domain (missing parts from reference TRBV9 and TRBJ2-1): DSGVTQTPKHLITATGQRVTLRCSPRSGDLSVYWYQQSLDQGLQFLIQYYNGEERAKGNILERFSAQQFPDLHSELNLSSLELGDSALYFCASSGHGTSGGARRFEQFFGPGTRLTVL.

V usage is TRBV19 and J usage is TRBJ1-1, with 12 positions matching TRBD1. V shed 5 bases, J shed 5 bases, and the junction held 6 bases outside the gene matches. This CDR3 spans 15 amino acids. Germline V gene data show CDR1 as LNHDA and CDR2 as SQIVND (reference sequence). CDR3 DNA: TGTGCCAGTAGTCCCAGGGGACAGGGGGCGACTGAAGCTTTCTTT. Translation: CASSPRGQGATEAFF.

V is TRBV27 and J is TRBJ2-1, with 7 bases fitting TRBD2. This CDR3 contains 14 residues. Germline V CDR1 and CDR2: MNHEY, SMNVEV (reference sequence). Trimming removed 8 bases from V and 5 bases from J; junction bases left unmatched: 9. This CDR3 reads CASLTLGGDNEQFF. The CDR3 region has the DNA TGTGCCAGCCTGACTTTGGGGGGGGACAATGAGCAGTTCTTC.

This sequence joins TRBV27 and TRBJ2-5; 7 nucleotides align to TRBD2. The CDR3 extends over 17 amino acids. The germline V gene encodes CDR1 MNHEY and CDR2 SMNVEV (reference sequence). The V gene end was trimmed by 3 bases and the J gene end by 0 bases; junction bases not matched to a gene: 10. CDR3 protein: CASSLTSGGSYQETQYF. CDR3 in DNA: TGTGCCAGCAGTTTGACCTCGGGGGGATCGTACCAAGAGACCCAGTACTTC.

This chain links TRBV19 with TRBJ2-5, with D perhaps TRBD1 (5 bases). CDR3 length: 13 amino acids. Trimming removed 7 bases from V and 1 base from J, with 10 bases in between. The V gene's germline CDR1 is LNHDA and CDR2 SQIVND (reference sequence). This CDR3 is CASTVRGQETQYF. CDR3 bases: TGTGCCAGTACGGTAAGGGGCCAAGAGACCCAGTACTTC.

This chain uses TRBV28 with TRBJ1-2; D perhaps matches TRBD1 (5 bases). Trimming took off 5 bases at V and 8 bases at J, with 21 bases between the two ends. The CDR3 totals 15 residues. Germline lookup yields CDR1 MDHEN and CDR2 SYDVKM. CDR3 loop: CASSPPLGREVGYTF. The CDR3 DNA is TGTGCCAGCAGTCCCCCCTTGGGCAGGGAGGTCGGCTACACCTTC.

CDR3 sequence (DNA): TGTGCCAGCAGCTTAATGGGCGGGATAGGCTACGAGCAGTACTTC. Protein: CASSLMGGIGYEQYF. The genes are TRBV7-2 and TRBJ2-7, with D perhaps TRBD2 (6 bases). The CDR3 covers 15 residues. V lost 2 bases to trimming and J lost 3 bases, with 14 bases between them. Germline CDR1 reads SGHTA; CDR2 reads FQGNSA.

This chain's CDR3 is CASSPINTGELFF. The CDR3 DNA is TGTGCCAGCAGCCCAATCAACACCGGGGAGCTGTTTTTT. This rearrangement joins TRBV7-3 to TRBJ2-2; D gene unclear. The germline V gene encodes CDR1 SGHTA and CDR2 FQGTGA. The CDR3 runs to 13 residues. The V end was cut by 5 bases, the J end by 2 bases, with 6 bases between.

The rearrangement links TRBV7-9 to TRBJ2-5; the match to TRBD2 covers 14 bases. Unmatched junction bases numbered 8, after V lost 4 bases and J lost 1 base. The CDR3 has 18 residues. CDR1 and CDR2 from the germline V gene are SEHNR and FQNEAQ (reference sequence). The CDR3 reads CASSSGLAGETLQETQYF. The CDR3 bases are TGTGCCAGCAGCTCGGGACTAGCGGGGGAAACCCTCCAAGAGACCCAGTACTTC.

This chain connects TRBV5-6 to TRBJ1-2; D is undetermined. The CDR3 extends over 12 amino acids. V was clipped by 3 bases and J by 6 bases, with 9 bases between them. Germline V gene sequence: CDR1 SGHDT, CDR2 YYEEEE. The CDR3 nucleotides read TGTGCCAGCAGCTCCGAGGTGGATGGCTACACCTTC. Residues: CASSSEVDGYTF.

The rearrangement uses TRBV23-1 and TRBJ2-7, with a weak D call TRBD1 (5 bases). TRBV23-1 carries the ORF label, with uncertain function. The V end was cut by 7 bases, the J end by 6 bases, with 19 bases between. The CDR3 contains 14 residues. CDR3: CASTPTDTLGEQYF. CDR3 coding DNA: TGCGCCAGCACCCCTACGGACACCCTCGGCGAGCAGTACTTC.

This clone was seen once. The rearrangement uses TRBV2 and TRBJ1-1, with D unclear. The CDR3 has 13 residues. Trimming removed 6 bases from V and 7 bases from J, with 15 bases in between. Germline-derived CDR1 and CDR2 are SNHLY and FYNNEI. The CDR3 loop is CASSQQHDLEAFF. DNA of the CDR3: TGTGCCAGCAGCCAACAGCACGATCTTGAAGCTTTCTTT.

This chain joins TRBV5-4 and TRBJ1-6; TRBD1 matches 7 bases. Germline CDR1 and CDR2: SGHNT and YYREEE (reference sequence). There are 15 residues in the CDR3. The V gene end was trimmed by 3 bases and the J gene end by 6 bases; junction bases not matched to a gene: 6. CDR3 amino acids: CASSSQTGSNSPLHF. The CDR3 coding sequence is TGTGCCAGCAGCTCCCAGACAGGGAGTAATTCACCCCTCCACTTT. Complete variable domain (other parts from reference TRBV5-4 and TRBJ1-6): ETGVTQSPTHLIKTRGQQVTLRCSSQSGHNTVSWYQQALGQGPQFIFQYYREEENGRGNFPPRFSGLQFPNYSSELNVNALELDDSALYLCASSSQTGSNSPLHFGNGTRLTVT.

The rearrangement joins TRBV5-5 to TRBJ2-2; perhaps TRBD2 as D (5 bases). V lost 7 bases and J 3 bases, leaving 16 bases between the germline ends. CDR1 and CDR2 (germline): SGHKS, YYEKEE (reference sequence). This CDR3 has 15 amino acids. For the CDR3, the DNA is TGTGCCAGCGGACTTCCAGGAACGTACACCGGGGAGCTGTTTTTT. Its translation is CASGLPGTYTGELFF.

The chain couples TRBV27 to TRBJ1-1; TRBD1 aligns across 7 bases. Germline CDR1 MNHEY, CDR2 SMNVEV (reference sequence). J gave up 4 bases and V 1 base, and 6 bases lay outside the gene matches. This CDR3 is built from 15 residues. The CDR3 loop is CASSLWAGGGTEAFF. In DNA, the CDR3 is TGTGCCAGCAGTTTATGGGCAGGGGGTGGCACTGAAGCTTTCTTT.